The next 16 T cell receptor beta chains were all read from a single sample in a study of response to subunit inactivated influenza vaccine. TCRdb fed the RT-PCR reads into MiXCR, producing one record per CDR3 protein. This table holds hundreds of thousands of distinct CDR3 sequences, approximately 24% found once. Sequencing was performed on CD4+ T cells sorted from PBMCs, taken about 5 days after vaccination. The receptors were gathered from a man over 45 who received an inactivated influenza vaccine.

The chain employs TRBV9 and TRBJ2-2, with 8 bases fitting TRBD2. The CDR3 has 15 residues. Germline V lookup: CDR1 SGDLS, CDR2 YYNGEE. After removal of 4 bases from V and 5 bases from J, the junction contained 7 bases not matched to a gene. CDR3 nucleotides: TGTGCCAGCAGCATCCCGGCTAGCGGGACCGGGGAGCTGTTTTTT. Translation gives CASSIPASGTGELFF.

This chain connects TRBV5-5 to TRBJ2-3; D unclear. Germline lookup yields CDR1 SGHKS and CDR2 YYEKEE (reference sequence). The CDR3 spans 14 residues. The ends were cut back, 0 bases at V and 5 bases at J, with 10 bases in the middle. The CDR3 DNA follows: TGTGCCAGCAGCTTGGTCCGGAGAAGAGATACGCAGTATTTT. Its protein is CASSLVRRRDTQYF.

This chain connects TRBV6-5 to TRBJ2-3; D call uncertain. This CDR3 comprises 16 residues. The V gene's germline CDR1 is MNHEY and CDR2 SVGAGI. V was cut by 2 bases and J by 0 bases, with 12 bases left in between. CDR3 residues: CASSYSPNYSTDTQYF. The CDR3 nucleotides read TGTGCCAGCAGTTACAGCCCAAATTATAGCACAGATACGCAGTATTTT.

This clonotype was detected a few times. This CDR3 is CASSGRPQGTFTEAFF. CDR3 DNA: TGCGCCAGCAGCGGGAGACCACAGGGAACCTTCACTGAAGCTTTCTTT. The chain couples TRBV5-1 to TRBJ1-1; D is possibly TRBD1 (6 bases). The CDR3 is 16 amino acids. V lost 4 bases to trimming and J lost 4 bases, with 20 bases between them. Per the germline V gene, CDR1 is SGHRS and CDR2 is YFSETQ.

V usage is TRBV7-7 and J usage is TRBJ2-1; 7 nucleotides align to TRBD2. The germline V gene has CDR1 SSHAT and CDR2 FNYEAQ (reference sequence). V was clipped by 5 bases and J by 0 bases; unmatched bases: 10. The CDR3 is made up of 17 amino acids. The CDR3 here is CASSAGSSGSSYNEQFF. CDR3 bases: TGTGCCAGCAGCGCCGGGTCTAGCGGTAGCTCCTACAATGAGCAGTTCTTC.

The chain recombines TRBV28 with TRBJ2-7; D unclear. CDR1 and CDR2 from the germline V gene are MDHEN and SYDVKM. Trimming cost V 1 base and J 2 bases, with 12 bases left between them. The CDR3 spans 15 residues. CDR3 amino acids: CASSLLGQETYEQYF. In DNA, the CDR3 is TGTGCCAGCAGTTTATTGGGTCAGGAAACCTACGAGCAGTACTTC.

This clonotype has only a few counts. The chain combines TRBV20-1 with TRBJ2-5, with 9 positions matching TRBD2. Trimming cost V 2 bases and J 4 bases; bases outside gene matches: 5. This CDR3 spans 14 amino acids. CDR1 and CDR2 (germline): DFQATT, SNEGSKA (reference sequence). In nucleotides, the CDR3 is TGCAGTGCTAGACGGCTAGCGGGACGAGAGACCCAGTACTTC. It translates to CSARRLAGRETQYF.

This clonotype was seen a few times. The rearrangement joins TRBV9 to TRBJ1-3, with D possibly TRBD1 on 6 matching bases. The CDR3 consists of 18 residues. The germline V gene encodes CDR1 SGDLS and CDR2 YYNGEE. Trimming cost V 0 bases and J 0 bases, with 16 bases left between them. The CDR3 here is CASSVGLGTPSSGNTIYF. The CDR3 bases are TGTGCCAGCAGCGTAGGTCTCGGGACACCGAGCTCTGGAAACACCATATATTTT. The full variable domain, its missing parts supplied by reference TRBV9 and TRBJ1-3, is DSGVTQTPKHLITATGQRVTLRCSPRSGDLSVYWYQQSLDQGLQFLIQYYNGEERAKGNILERFSAQQFPDLHSELNLSSLELGDSALYFCASSVGLGTPSSGNTIYFGEGSWLTVV.

The V gene is TRBV15, the J gene TRBJ1-5; 12 nucleotides line up with TRBD1. V gave up 1 base and J gave up 7 bases; unmatched junction bases: 5. In germline, CDR1 is LNHNV, CDR2 YYDKDF (reference sequence). The CDR3 extends over 16 amino acids. DNA for the CDR3: TGTGCCACCAGCAGAGGACTCGGGACAGGGGGCCAGCCCCAGCATTTT. This codes for CATSRGLGTGGQPQHF.

The chain uses TRBV6-1 and TRBJ2-7; maybe TRBD2 (5 bases). Per germline, CDR1 MNHNS and CDR2 SASEGT. Trimming removed 6 bases from V and 3 bases from J, with 15 bases in between. The CDR3 is 14 residues long. This CDR3 reads CASRGAAPGYEQYF. The CDR3 coding sequence is TGTGCCAGCAGAGGAGCGGCCCCCGGCTACGAGCAGTACTTC.

The CDR3 loop is CASSLVSIYNEQFF. CDR3 in DNA: TGTGCCAGCAGCTTAGTGTCCATTTACAATGAGCAGTTCTTC. The rearrangement links TRBV11-2 to TRBJ2-1; D gene ambiguous. Trimming took 1 base from V and 4 from J, leaving 8 bases between them. The CDR3 sequence is 14 residues long. Germline V gives CDR1 SGHAT, CDR2 FQNNGV.

This clonotype was detected a few times. The V gene is TRBV20-1, the J gene TRBJ1-6; perhaps TRBD1 as D (5 bases). Germline V CDR1 and CDR2: DFQATT, SNEGSKA (reference sequence). The germline V and J ends were trimmed by 5 bases and 7 bases, with 9 bases remaining between them. The CDR3 totals 12 residues. The CDR3 coding sequence is TGCAGTGCTCGTGGGGCGAATTCACCCCTCCACTTT. It codes for CSARGANSPLHF.

The gene calls are TRBV27 and TRBJ2-1; 9 positions agree with TRBD2. Germline-derived CDR1 and CDR2 are MNHEY and SMNVEV (reference sequence). V shed 5 bases and J 7 bases; nucleotides not matched to a gene: 12. CDR3 length equals 16 residues. The CDR3 region has the DNA TGTGCCAGCAGTCTAAGGGGACTAGCAGTCCTAAATGAGCAGTTCTTC. It translates to CASSLRGLAVLNEQFF.

This clonotype was seen a few times. The V and J genes are TRBV12-3 or TRBV12-4 and TRBJ2-2; D assignment may be TRBD1 or TRBD2 (5 bases each). V gave up 3 bases and J gave up 6 bases, with 14 bases separating them. The length of the CDR3 is 15 residues. CDR3: CASSFSGPQAGELFF. The DNA of the CDR3 is TGTGCCAGCAGTTTCTCGGGACCTCAGGCCGGGGAGCTGTTTTTT.

The chain couples TRBV7-7 to TRBJ2-2; a possible D gene is TRBD1 (6 bases). The CDR3 is 14 amino acids. Trimming took off 5 bases at V and 6 bases at J, with 13 bases between the two ends. The V gene's germline CDR1 is SSHAT and CDR2 FNYEAQ (reference sequence). The CDR3 protein is CASSQTGGPGELFF. Here the CDR3 DNA reads TGTGCCAGCAGCCAGACAGGCGGTCCCGGGGAGCTGTTTTTT.

The J gene is TRBJ2-7, the V gene TRBV9, with D uncertain. Trimming removed 1 base from V and 6 bases from J, with 14 bases in between. This CDR3 has 14 residues. The germline gives CDR1 SGDLS, CDR2 YYNGEE. As DNA, the CDR3 is TGTGCCAGCAGCGTATCAAGATCCCACTCCGAGCAGTACTTC. This gives the protein CASSVSRSHSEQYF.